The following is a TCR beta chain sequence with its context. Antigen specificity is unknown. Per germline, CDR1 MDHEN and CDR2 SYDVKM. V was shortened by 3 bases and J by 7 bases, with 13 bases between the two germline ends. The CDR3 sequence is 13 residues long. The sample belongs to a study of T cell responses to AZD1222 COVID-19 vaccine. Study details: Pooled together were second doses at about 4 or about 12 weeks.

Data came from immunoSEQ multiplex PCR; TCRdb stores just in-frame clones and leaves some out. The table records approximately 200,000 clones, 94% of them present only once. Notes on the study in general: Vaccine-associated CD4 TCRs ranged over spike, dominating at 160-218 and 743-854. In all cases, repertoires were sampled only after the peak T cell response. Of the AZD1222 recipients, only 5 to 7 were seropositive at baseline.

The material was peripheral blood, obtained on day 0 of AZD1222 vaccination. The chain combines TRBV28 with TRBJ2-7, with D tentatively TRBD1 (5 bases). The receptor's source is an adult in good health. CDR3 sequence: CASSFLGAREQYF. The CDR3 DNA sequence: TGTGCCAGCAGTTTCTTAGGGGCGCGGGAGCAGTACTTC.